The 4 T cell receptor beta chains in this list originate from one sample, sequenced in a study of identifying expanded T cells in peripheral blood. TCRdb's table, derived via immunoSEQ multiplex PCR, lists solely in-frame clones and lacks some. The table lists over 90,000 clones, around 90% of them singletons. The specimen was blood. The receptor set was obtained from a person between 18 and 75 years old in good health.

The chain employs TRBV5-1 and TRBJ1-5; D call uncertain. This CDR3 has 15 amino acids. Trimming shortened V by 1 base and J by 1 base, and 9 bases separated the two germline ends. The germline V gene encodes CDR1 SGHRS and CDR2 YFSETQ. The CDR3: CASSLLGMSNQPQHF. CDR3 nucleotide sequence: TGCGCCAGCAGCTTGTTAGGGATGAGCAATCAGCCCCAGCATTTT.

This clone occurred once. The V gene is TRBV7-9, the J gene TRBJ2-7, with D unresolved. With 1 base removed from V and 3 bases from J, the gap between germline ends came to 10 bases. Germline loops: CDR1 SEHNR, CDR2 FQNEAQ (reference sequence). The CDR3 has 14 amino acids. The CDR3 is CASSLGASRYEQYF. CDR3 DNA sequence: TGTGCCAGCAGCTTAGGGGCTAGTCGCTACGAGCAGTACTTC.

This chain uses TRBV5-5 with TRBJ1-1, with 8 bases that match TRBD1. The CDR3 extends over 17 amino acids. V gave up 2 bases and J gave up 0 bases; unmatched junction bases: 9. Looked up from germline, CDR1 is SGHKS and CDR2 is YYEKEE (reference sequence). This CDR3 is CASSFGRGRVMNTEAFF. CDR3 bases: TGTGCCAGCAGCTTTGGCAGGGGGCGAGTAATGAACACTGAAGCTTTCTTT.

This clone was recorded only once. The V gene is TRBV2, the J gene TRBJ2-2; no definite D call. Trimming pared 2 bases from V and 6 bases from J, leaving 10 bases between. Germline CDR1 SNHLY, CDR2 FYNNEI. The CDR3 has 14 residues. CDR3 region: CASSETGRAGELFF. The CDR3 DNA is TGTGCCAGCAGTGAAACGGGTAGGGCCGGGGAGCTGTTTTTT.